A single sample is the source of the 25 T cell receptor beta chains below, sequenced in a study of Ad26.COV2.S vaccination and SARS-CoV-2 variants. Sequenced by immunoSEQ multiplex PCR; TCRdb stores in-frame clones only, minus some. The table lists roughly 40,000 clones, roughly four fifths of them singletons. The material was peripheral blood, obtained after recovery from COVID-19. The receptors were gathered from a human donor who had recovered from COVID-19.

This sequence joins TRBV7-3 and TRBJ2-1; either TRBD1 or TRBD2 may fit D (5 bases each). The CDR3 contains 13 residues. Per germline, CDR1 SGHTA and CDR2 FQGTGA. The V and J ends lost 5 bases and 7 bases respectively, with 12 bases between them. The CDR3 here is CASSLGTTNEQFF. The CDR3 DNA reads as TGTGCCAGCAGCCTTGGGACGACAAATGAGCAGTTCTTC.

This clone was seen just once. The CDR3: CASEGESKNIQYF. In DNA form, the CDR3 reads TGCGCCAGCGAGGGGGAGTCCAAAAACATTCAGTACTTC. The V and J genes are TRBV10-2 and TRBJ2-4, with D possibly being TRBD1 (6 bases). The V end lost 8 bases, the J end lost 2 bases, and 10 bases lay between the germline ends. The CDR3 has 13 residues. The germline CDR1 and CDR2 sequences are WSHSY and SAAADI.

The J gene is TRBJ1-1, the V gene TRBV19; TRBD1 matches 7 bases. Germline values: CDR1 LNHDA, CDR2 SQIVND (reference sequence). This CDR3 spans 18 amino acids. V was pared by 7 bases and J by 5 bases, with 22 bases of the junction left unmatched. The CDR3 is CASTPIVNRGQILTEAFF. In nucleotides, the CDR3 is TGTGCCAGTACCCCTATCGTCAATAGGGGGCAAATTCTTACTGAAGCTTTCTTT.

The rearrangement links TRBV5-6 to TRBJ2-5, with a possible D match to TRBD2 (6 bases). CDR1 and CDR2 (germline): SGHDT, YYEEEE. Deletions cut 5 bases from V and 5 bases from J, with 19 bases between. This CDR3 is 15 amino acids long. CDR3 loop: CASRPSRRTIETQYF. The CDR3 nucleotides read TGTGCCAGCAGGCCGAGCAGGAGGACTATTGAGACCCAGTACTTC. Complete variable domain (other parts from reference TRBV5-6 and TRBJ2-5): DAGVTQSPTHLIKTRGQQVTLRCSPKSGHDTVSWYQQALGQGPQFIFQYYEEEERQRGNFPDRFSGHQFPNYSSELNVNALLLGDSALYLCASRPSRRTIETQYFGPGTRLLVL.

This clone was detected a few times. The V gene is TRBV19, the J gene TRBJ2-2, with D tentatively TRBD1 or TRBD2 (5 bases each). The CDR3 extends over 15 amino acids. Trimming pared 5 bases from V and 4 bases from J, leaving 14 bases between. CDR1 is LNHDA and CDR2 is SQIVND in the germline V gene (reference sequence). The CDR3 DNA reads as TGTGCCAGTAGTCCTGGGACCTTGCGCACCGGGGAGCTGTTTTTT. The encoded protein is CASSPGTLRTGELFF.

The gene calls are TRBV19 and TRBJ1-2; D gene uncertain. Germline V gene lookup returns CDR1 LNHDA and CDR2 SQIVND (reference sequence). This CDR3 is built from 10 residues. Trimming removed 8 bases from V and 1 base from J, with 2 bases in between. The CDR3 region has the DNA TGTGCCAGTTTTAACTATGGCTACACCTTC. It specifies CASFNYGYTF.

V is TRBV24-1 and J is TRBJ2-3; D remains unclear. The V gene lost 3 bases and the J gene lost 1 base, with 19 bases spanning the gap. The CDR3 runs to 18 residues. The V gene's germline CDR1 is KGHDR and CDR2 SFDVKD. CDR3 in DNA: TGTGCCACCAGTGATACGGCGACCCTCCCGTTTCGCACAGATACGCAGTATTTT. It specifies CATSDTATLPFRTDTQYF.

The chain uses TRBV12-5 and TRBJ1-2; D uncertain. CDR3 size: 14 residues. Germline V lookup: CDR1 LGHNT, CDR2 FRNRAP. Deletions cut 1 base from V and 3 bases from J, with 9 bases between. The CDR3 DNA follows: TGTGCTAGTGGTTTGGGGACCGTCGACTATGGCTACACCTTC. Its protein is CASGLGTVDYGYTF.

Written as DNA, the CDR3 is TGTGCCAGCAGTACGACAGGGGTTGGCTACACCTTC. Its translation is CASSTTGVGYTF. This rearrangement joins TRBV2 to TRBJ1-2; TRBD1 aligns across 8 bases. The CDR3 is 12 amino acids. J was trimmed by 7 bases and V by 5 bases; bases with no gene match: 3. Germline CDR1 and CDR2: SNHLY and FYNNEI.

The V and J genes are TRBV9 and TRBJ1-4; 7 bases are shared with TRBD1. Germline V lookup: CDR1 SGDLS, CDR2 YYNGEE. The CDR3 is made up of 15 amino acids. V trimming: 0 bases; J trimming: 6 bases; junction bases outside the gene matches: 5. The CDR3, as DNA: TGTGCCAGCAGCGTAGCGGAAGGGGGCTATGAAAAACTGTTTTTT. Translating gives CASSVAEGGYEKLFF.

The V and J genes are TRBV7-2 and TRBJ2-5, with 10 bases identical to TRBD2. V shed 5 bases and J 8 bases; nucleotides not matched to a gene: 11. CDR1 SGHTA and CDR2 FQGNSA come from the germline V gene. The CDR3 sequence is 15 residues long. Here the CDR3 reads CASSPTGTSARTQYF. For the CDR3, the DNA is TGTGCCAGCAGCCCCACCGGGACTAGCGCGAGAACCCAGTACTTC.

This chain uses TRBV2 with TRBJ1-1, with D possibly being TRBD1 (5 bases). Germline-derived CDR1 and CDR2 are SNHLY and FYNNEI. The CDR3 length is 13 residues. V lost 6 bases, J lost 1 base, and 9 bases lay in between. This CDR3 is CASRLTGNTEAFF. The DNA of the CDR3 is TGTGCCAGCAGGTTAACAGGGAACACTGAAGCTTTCTTT.

The rearrangement joins TRBV11-1 to TRBJ1-1; 10 bases align to TRBD1. The CDR3 runs to 16 residues. Germline V gives CDR1 SGHAT, CDR2 FQDESV (reference sequence). The trim removed 5 bases at V and 1 base at J, leaving 7 bases unmatched. Here the CDR3 reads CASSPGTGVRNTEAFF. For the CDR3, the DNA is TGTGCCAGCAGCCCCGGGACAGGGGTCAGGAACACTGAAGCTTTCTTT.

Written as DNA, the CDR3 is TGTGCCAGTAGTCCCGACAGGGGCGGGGGCTACACCTTC. Its protein product is CASSPDRGGGYTF. V gene TRBV19 combines with J gene TRBJ1-2; 8 bases match TRBD1. Unmatched junction bases numbered 7, after V lost 5 bases and J lost 8 bases. The CDR3 is made up of 13 amino acids. Germline V gene sequence: CDR1 LNHDA, CDR2 SQIVND (reference sequence).

This chain joins TRBV5-1 and TRBJ2-2; tentatively, D is TRBD2 (6 bases). This CDR3 is 13 amino acids long. The V gene lost 3 bases and the J gene lost 6 bases, with 9 bases spanning the gap. CDR1 is SGHRS, CDR2 YFSETQ, per germline. Here the CDR3 reads CASSSLASGELFF. Here the CDR3 DNA reads TGCGCCAGCAGCTCCCTAGCGTCCGGGGAGCTGTTTTTT.

This clone turned up a few times. V is TRBV11-2 and J is TRBJ2-1; the match to TRBD2 covers 7 bases. Germline values: CDR1 SGHAT, CDR2 FQNNGV. The J segment lost 3 bases and the V segment lost 5 bases, leaving 4 bases of the junction unmatched. This CDR3 is 14 amino acids long. The CDR3 loop reads CASSPRGNYNEQFF. The CDR3 nucleotides are TGTGCCAGCAGCCCGCGGGGGAACTACAATGAGCAGTTCTTC.

The chain joins TRBV19 to TRBJ2-6; 8 bases match TRBD1. Trimming at V came to 5 bases and at J to 0 bases, leaving 15 bases not matched to a gene. CDR1 is LNHDA, CDR2 SQIVND, per germline (reference sequence). The CDR3 covers 20 residues. The CDR3 reads CASSGEQGEGFGSGANVLTF. CDR3 DNA: TGTGCCAGTAGTGGGGAACAGGGGGAAGGGTTCGGCTCTGGGGCCAACGTCCTGACTTTC.

This sequence joins TRBV7-6 and TRBJ2-7; 9 nucleotides agree with TRBD2. Germline CDR1 and CDR2: SGHVS and FNYEAQ. Unmatched junction bases numbered 2, after V lost 4 bases and J lost 1 base. The CDR3 length is 14 residues. The CDR3 protein is CASSSLAGSYEQYF. DNA for the CDR3: TGTGCCAGCAGCTCCCTAGCGGGGTCCTACGAGCAGTACTTC.

The chain's CDR3 is CASSLAPPGTGAEAFF. As DNA, the CDR3 is TGCGCCAGCAGCTTGGCACCTCCGGGAACGGGGGCTGAAGCTTTCTTT. J is TRBJ1-1 and V is TRBV5-1; D is possibly TRBD1 (5 bases). V lost 0 bases to trimming and J lost 6 bases, with 18 bases between them. The CDR3 contains 16 residues. Looked up from germline, CDR1 is SGHRS and CDR2 is YFSETQ.

This rearrangement joins TRBV2 to TRBJ1-1; possible D gene TRBD1, 5 bases. The CDR3 totals 14 residues. V lost 1 base and J 1 base, leaving 7 bases between the germline ends. Germline V CDR1 and CDR2: SNHLY, FYNNEI. The CDR3 region has the DNA TGTGCCAGCAGTGAAGTGGGGGAGAACACTGAAGCTTTCTTT. It translates to CASSEVGENTEAFF. Full variable domain (outside the CDR3, taken from reference TRBV2 and TRBJ1-1): EPEVTQTPSHQVTQMGQEVILRCVPISNHLYFYWYRQILGQKVEFLVSFYNNEISEKSEIFDDQFSVERPDGSNFTLKIRSTKLEDSAMYFCASSEVGENTEAFFGQGTRLTVV.

This chain links TRBV9 with TRBJ1-6, with D perhaps matching TRBD1 (5 bases). The ends were cut back, 0 bases at V and 9 bases at J, with 16 bases in the middle. Looked up from germline, CDR1 is SGDLS and CDR2 is YYNGEE. This CDR3 region has 16 residues. CDR3 sequence: CASSVEPGAGISPLHF. DNA of the CDR3: TGTGCCAGCAGCGTAGAACCCGGGGCAGGGATTTCACCCCTCCACTTT.

The J gene is TRBJ2-3, the V gene TRBV6-5, with a tentative D call TRBD1 (5 bases). The CDR3 contains 13 residues. Germline CDR1 is MNHEY and CDR2 is SVGAGI. The CDR3 protein is CEALDRNTDTQYF. The CDR3 bases are TGTGAAGCCTTAGACAGAAACACAGATACGCAGTATTTT.

The V and J genes are TRBV5-1 and TRBJ2-7; 8 bases are a match to TRBD2. Germline CDR1 and CDR2: SGHRS and YFSETQ. The junction had 8 bases not matched to a gene; V was cut back by 4 bases and J by 5 bases. CDR3 size: 14 residues. CDR3 protein: CASSAGGDLHEQYV. The CDR3 DNA follows: TGCGCCAGCAGCGCCGGGGGGGACCTCCACGAGCAGTACGTC.

This clone appeared a few times. CDR3 in DNA: TGTGCCAGCAGCGTAGCTACTGGGAGAGGGGCCGGGGAGCTGTTTTTT. As protein: CASSVATGRGAGELFF. The genes are TRBV9 and TRBJ2-2; D is tentatively TRBD1 or TRBD2 (5 bases each). Germline CDR1 SGDLS, CDR2 YYNGEE. Trimming shortened V by 0 bases and J by 6 bases, and 15 bases separated the two germline ends. This CDR3 is built from 16 residues.

The genes are TRBV7-9 and TRBJ1-4; no firm D call. Trimming took off 1 base at V and 6 bases at J, with 15 bases between the two ends. There are 16 residues in the CDR3. Germline CDR1 reads SEHNR; CDR2 reads FQNEAQ (reference sequence). Written as DNA, the CDR3 is TGTGCCAGCAGCTTAGGAAGAGGCACGGCCGATGAAAAACTGTTTTTT. It encodes CASSLGRGTADEKLFF.